This entry lists 3 T cell receptor beta chains sequenced from one sample in a study of T cells in Graves' hyperthyroidism and ophthalmopathy. TCR beta CDR3 region amplification was performed from RNA transcripts. The primer set for the first-round RT-PCR of the TCR CDR3 was HTBI. TCRdb ran MiXCR on the multiplex PCR reads and lists one entry per CDR3 protein. The table includes about 270,000 distinct CDR3 sequences, around 22% detected once. The source material was blood. The receptors shown here come from a man younger than 40 with Graves' ophthalmopathy.

V gene TRBV28 combines with J gene TRBJ1-6; TRBD1 is a possible D gene (5 bases). Trimming removed 6 bases from V and 8 bases from J, with 26 bases in between. Germline loops: CDR1 MDHEN, CDR2 SYDVKM. The CDR3 covers 18 residues. CDR3 sequence: CASSLPFGGDYMDSPLHF. The CDR3 nucleotides are TGTGCCAGCAGCTTACCCTTTGGAGGGGACTATATGGATTCACCCCTCCACTTT.

The rearrangement links TRBV3-1 to TRBJ1-5; 7 positions agree with TRBD1. Trimming took 5 bases from V and 7 from J; bases not matched to a gene: 14. The CDR3 contains 16 residues. Germline values: CDR1 LGHDT, CDR2 YNNKEL (reference sequence). The DNA for the CDR3 is TGTGCCAGCAGCTTAGTCGGGGCAGGGGGTGGGCAGCCCCAGCATTTT. It is translated as CASSLVGAGGGQPQHF.

The chain combines TRBV12-3 or TRBV12-4 with TRBJ2-4; 10 bases are shared with TRBD1. The CDR3 contains 16 residues. V lost 4 bases to trimming and J lost 7 bases; unmatched junction nucleotides: 10. CDR3 region: CASSWDRGLEWNIQYF. CDR3 DNA sequence: TGTGCCAGCAGTTGGGACAGGGGTTTAGAGTGGAACATTCAGTACTTC.